Listed below are T cell receptor beta chains from one sample, sequenced in a study of graft-versus-host responses after intestinal transplantation. The protocol was immunoSEQ multiplex PCR, while the TCRdb copy is restricted to in-frame clones and leaves out a portion. The sample holds about 29,000 clones, about three quarters seen once. The source was ileum tissue, collected 98 days after intestinal transplantation. Every receptor here comes from a human patient who received an intestinal transplant, so some T cells may come from the graft donor. Both conserved end residues are part of each CDR3. The D gene is left open where the match is weak. Not every row has a clone size; where given, it reads once, few, many or a size class.

v_call	j_call	clone_size	d_call	cdr3_nt	cdr3_aa
TRBV4-1	TRBJ1-3	.	.	TGCGCCAGCAGCCAAGCTTTCATGGGGGGAAATCCGGGAAACACCATATATTTT	CASSQAFMGGNPGNTIYF
TRBV21-1	TRBJ1-4	.	.	TGTGCCAGCAGCTCGCGGCTAGCTTACAAGGTGCATAATGAAAAACTGTTTTTT	CASSSRLAYKVHNEKLFF
TRBV5-6	TRBJ2-7	.	.	TGTGCCAGCAGCTTGGGGCAGACCTATTCCTACGAGCAGTACTTC	CASSLGQTYSYEQYF
TRBV2	TRBJ2-1	once	TRBD2	TGTGCCAGCTGGGAGGGTTGGCGGGGGGACATCTACAATGAGCAGTTCTTC	CASWEGWRGDIYNEQFF
TRBV4-1	TRBJ2-1	once	.	TGCGCCAGCAGCACCCAATCCTACAATGAGCAGTTCTTC	CASSTQSYNEQFF
TRBV7-9	TRBJ2-1	.	.	TGTGCCAGCAGCTTAGGATCATACAATGAGCAGTTCTTC	CASSLGSYNEQFF
TRBV4-1	TRBJ2-1	.	TRBD2	TGCGCCAGCAGCTTGACTAGCGGGGGATACAATGAGCAGTTCTTC	CASSLTSGGYNEQFF
TRBV29-1	TRBJ1-1	.	.	TGCAGCGTTGACGTTTTAGACATGAACACTGAAGCTTTCTTT	CSVDVLDMNTEAFF
TRBV9	TRBJ1-2	.	.	TGTGCCAGCAGCGTAATACCCTTTATAGGTTACAGGGCCCAAGGATTCGGCTACACCTTC	CASSVIPFIGYRAQGFGYTF
TRBV6-5	TRBJ2-7	few	.	TGTGCCAGCAGCCCGGGGGGCGTCCCCTACGAGCAGTACTTC	CASSPGGVPYEQYF
TRBV5-1	TRBJ1-2	.	TRBD1	TGCGCCAGCAGCTTAGGACAGGGAGAGGGCTACACCTTC	CASSLGQGEGYTF
TRBV10-2	TRBJ1-5	few	.	TGCGCCAGCAGGCTGGATAGCAATCAGCCCCAGCATTTT	CASRLDSNQPQHF
TRBV29-1	TRBJ2-2	.	TRBD2	TGCAGCTCTGGACAGGCGGGAGGGGGGGGCACCGGGGAGCTGTTTTTT	CSSGQAGGGGTGELFF
TRBV5-1	TRBJ2-7	.	TRBD1	TGCGCCAGCAGCTTCACGACAGGGGTGAGCGAGCAGTACTTC	CASSFTTGVSEQYF
TRBV6-1	TRBJ2-5	.	.	TGTGCCGGCCCGGGGGTGGGTCTGGTTGGCGAGACCCAGTACTTC	CAGPGVGLVGETQYF
TRBV4-1	TRBJ2-3	.	.	TGCGCCAGCAGCCAAGATCCCCAGGGCAGTACAGATACGCAGTATTTT	CASSQDPQGSTDTQYF
TRBV19	TRBJ2-1	.	TRBD2	TGTGCCAGCCTAGCGGGCCACTACAATGAGCAGTTCTTC	CASLAGHYNEQFF
TRBV4-1	TRBJ2-7	once	TRBD1	TGCGCCAGCAGCCAAGGACAGGGGGCCTACGAGCAGTACTTC	CASSQGQGAYEQYF
TRBV4-2	TRBJ1-3	.	.	TGTGCCAGCAGCCAAGACCCCCAGGGCATATCTGGAAACACCATATATTTT	CASSQDPQGISGNTIYF
TRBV30	TRBJ2-7	few	.	TGTGCCTGGAGTGGGGGCTACGAGCAGTACTTC	CAWSGGYEQYF
TRBV6-5	TRBJ1-1	.	TRBD1	TGTGCCAGCAGTTCAACAGGGGGAACTGAAGCTTTCTTT	CASSSTGGTEAFF
TRBV19	TRBJ1-2	.	.	TGTGCCAGTAGTATAGGACGAGCTGGCTACACCTTC	CASSIGRAGYTF
TRBV27	TRBJ1-2	.	.	TGTGCCAGCAGTTCTACGAGAGAATTTGGCGCAGGGTATGGCTACACCTTC	CASSSTREFGAGYGYTF
TRBV29-1	TRBJ2-3	.	.	TGCAGCGTTGTGGGCAACCCTCTCGGAACAGATACGCAGTATTTT	CSVVGNPLGTDTQYF
TRBV9	TRBJ1-1	.	TRBD1	TGTGCCAGCAGCGCTTGGGACAGGGGAACTGAAGCTTTCTTT	CASSAWDRGTEAFF
TRBV4-2	TRBJ2-1	.	TRBD2	TGTGCCAGCAGCCTTACCCAGCGGGGGGTTAACAATGAGCAGTTCTTC	CASSLTQRGVNNEQFF
TRBV12-5	TRBJ2-7	.	.	TGTGCTAGTGGTTTGCCAAACCCCCTCCCCCAAAGGGGCGAGCAGTACTTC	CASGLPNPLPQRGEQYF
TRBV2	TRBJ1-2	.	.	TGTGCCAGCAATGTCGAGGGGAGGAACTATGGCTACACCTTC	CASNVEGRNYGYTF
TRBV6-6	TRBJ1-1	.	.	TGTGCCAGCAGTTACGCGAGTGAAGCTTTCTTT	CASSYASEAFF
TRBV7-2	TRBJ2-7	.	.	TGTGCCAGCAGTCTCCCCTCCGGGGGCGGTAAAGCCTACGAGCAGTACTTC	CASSLPSGGGKAYEQYF
TRBV9	TRBJ1-1	medium-sized	.	TGTGCCAGCAGCGTAGTATCAGGGTACACTGAAGCTTTCTTT	CASSVVSGYTEAFF
TRBV11-2	TRBJ1-2	.	TRBD1	TGTGCCAGCAGCTCCCGGACAGGGAGGGGGTATGGCTACACCTTC	CASSSRTGRGYGYTF
TRBV4-1	TRBJ2-7	.	TRBD1	TGCGCCAGCAGCCGAGGGACAGGGTTGGTCTACGAGCAGTACTTC	CASSRGTGLVYEQYF